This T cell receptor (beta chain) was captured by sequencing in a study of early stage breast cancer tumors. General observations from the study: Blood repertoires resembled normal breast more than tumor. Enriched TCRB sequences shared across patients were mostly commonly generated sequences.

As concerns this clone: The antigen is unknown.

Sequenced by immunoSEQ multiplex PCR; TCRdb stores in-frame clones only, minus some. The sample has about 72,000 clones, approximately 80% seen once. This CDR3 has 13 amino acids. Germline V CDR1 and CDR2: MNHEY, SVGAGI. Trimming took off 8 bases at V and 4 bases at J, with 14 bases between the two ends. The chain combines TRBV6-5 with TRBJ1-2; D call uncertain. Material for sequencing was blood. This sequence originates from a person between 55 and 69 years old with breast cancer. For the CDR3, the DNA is TGTGCCAGCTCTATAGACCGGGGCTATGGCTACACCTTC. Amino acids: CASSIDRGYGYTF.